The subject of this entry is one T cell receptor beta chain. Assay: immunoSEQ multiplex PCR; the TCRdb copy retains only in-frame clones and omits some. The sample records tens of thousands of clones, around 90% being singletons. The V end was cut by 2 bases, the J end by 3 bases, with 11 bases between. This CDR3 has 16 residues. Germline assignment: CDR1 SGHAT and CDR2 FQNNGV. The source of the sample is a study of blood T cell repertoires in COVID-19. Source material: peripheral blood. This chain connects TRBV11-2 to TRBJ1-6; tentatively, D is TRBD1 (5 bases). The source is a man between 50 and 59 years old with acute or convalescent COVID-19. This CDR3 reads CASSLLAGDYNSPLHF. In nucleotides, the CDR3 is TGTGCCAGCAGCTTATTAGCGGGGGACTATAATTCACCCCTCCACTTT.